The entry below describes one T cell receptor beta chain. Its antigen is unidentified. The data are from a study of shared clonotypes between healthy human individuals. In the CD4+ fraction, cells were divided into CD45RA+ naive and CD45RA-negative memory subsets. Using immunoSEQ multiplex PCR, the repertoire was profiled, and TCRdb retains in-frame clones only, with some absent. The table has some 2,000,000 clones, 90% to 96% seen once; the top ten hold roughly 0.13%. Study results and limitations: Donors were few, which limited the genetic and exposure-history diversity represented.

There are 13 residues in the CDR3. In germline, CDR1 is LGHNT, CDR2 FRNRAP. V was clipped by 0 bases and J by 5 bases, with 2 bases between them. This TCR came from a man between 18 and 35 years old in good health. The sequenced sample was naive CD4+ T cells sorted from blood. Stated subset: CD45RA+ positively selected. The chain uses TRBV12-5 and TRBJ1-6; no clear D gene. The CDR3 DNA is TGTGCTAGTGGTTTGGTCCATAATTCACCCCTCCACTTT. Its translation is CASGLVHNSPLHF.